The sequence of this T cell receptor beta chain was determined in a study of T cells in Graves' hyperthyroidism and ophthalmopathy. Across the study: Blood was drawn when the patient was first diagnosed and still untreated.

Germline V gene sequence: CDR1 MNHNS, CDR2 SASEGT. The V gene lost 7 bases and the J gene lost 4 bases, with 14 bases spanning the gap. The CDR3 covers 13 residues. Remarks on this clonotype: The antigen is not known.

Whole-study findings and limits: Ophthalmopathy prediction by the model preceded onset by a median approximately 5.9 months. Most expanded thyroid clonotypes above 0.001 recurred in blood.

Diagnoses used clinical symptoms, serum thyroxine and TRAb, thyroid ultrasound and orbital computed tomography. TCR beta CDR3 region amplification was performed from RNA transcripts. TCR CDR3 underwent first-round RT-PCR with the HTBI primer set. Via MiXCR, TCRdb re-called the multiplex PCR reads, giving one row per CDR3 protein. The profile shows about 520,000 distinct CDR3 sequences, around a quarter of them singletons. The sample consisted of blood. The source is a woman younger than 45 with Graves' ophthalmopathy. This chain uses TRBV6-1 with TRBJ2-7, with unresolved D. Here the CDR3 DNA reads TGTGCCAGCACCCTAAGGCCTTCGTACGAGCAGTACTTC. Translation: CASTLRPSYEQYF.